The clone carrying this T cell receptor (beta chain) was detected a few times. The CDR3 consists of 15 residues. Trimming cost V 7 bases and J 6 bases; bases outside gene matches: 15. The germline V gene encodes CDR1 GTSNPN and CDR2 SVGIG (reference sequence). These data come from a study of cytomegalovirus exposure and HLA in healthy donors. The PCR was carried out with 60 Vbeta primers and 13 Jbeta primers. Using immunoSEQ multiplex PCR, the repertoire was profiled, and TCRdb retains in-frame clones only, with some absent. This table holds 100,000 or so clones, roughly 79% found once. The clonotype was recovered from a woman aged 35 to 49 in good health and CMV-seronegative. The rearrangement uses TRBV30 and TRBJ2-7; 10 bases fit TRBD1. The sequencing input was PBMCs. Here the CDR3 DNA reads TGTGCCTCCCCCTCCGGGACAGGGGTGGTTAGCGAGCAGTACTTC. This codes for CASPSGTGVVSEQYF.